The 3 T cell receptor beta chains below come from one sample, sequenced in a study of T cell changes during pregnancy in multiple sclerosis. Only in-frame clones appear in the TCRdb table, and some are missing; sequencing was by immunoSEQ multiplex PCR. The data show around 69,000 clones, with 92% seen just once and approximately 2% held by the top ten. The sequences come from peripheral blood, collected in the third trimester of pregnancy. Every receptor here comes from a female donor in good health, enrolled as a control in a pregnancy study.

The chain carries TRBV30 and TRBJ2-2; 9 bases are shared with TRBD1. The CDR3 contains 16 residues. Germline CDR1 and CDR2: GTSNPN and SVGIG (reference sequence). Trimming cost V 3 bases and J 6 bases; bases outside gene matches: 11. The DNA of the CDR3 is TGTGCCTGGAGCGCCACCGGGACAGGGTTAGCCGGGGAGCTGTTTTTT. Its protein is CAWSATGTGLAGELFF.

The CDR3 here is CASSLRTSGGLADTQYF. In nucleotides, the CDR3 is TGTGCCAGCAGTCTGAGGACTAGCGGGGGGTTAGCAGATACGCAGTATTTT. The gene calls are TRBV27 and TRBJ2-3; TRBD2 aligns across 14 bases. CDR1 and CDR2 (germline): MNHEY, SMNVEV (reference sequence). After removal of 5 bases from V and 4 bases from J, the junction contained 8 bases not matched to a gene. The CDR3 spans 17 residues.

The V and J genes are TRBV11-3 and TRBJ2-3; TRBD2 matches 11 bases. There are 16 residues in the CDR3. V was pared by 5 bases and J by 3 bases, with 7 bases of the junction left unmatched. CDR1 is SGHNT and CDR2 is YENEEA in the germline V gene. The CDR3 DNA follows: TGTGCCAGCAGCCCCCGTCTAGCGGGGGGTACAGATACGCAGTATTTT. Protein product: CASSPRLAGGTDTQYF.